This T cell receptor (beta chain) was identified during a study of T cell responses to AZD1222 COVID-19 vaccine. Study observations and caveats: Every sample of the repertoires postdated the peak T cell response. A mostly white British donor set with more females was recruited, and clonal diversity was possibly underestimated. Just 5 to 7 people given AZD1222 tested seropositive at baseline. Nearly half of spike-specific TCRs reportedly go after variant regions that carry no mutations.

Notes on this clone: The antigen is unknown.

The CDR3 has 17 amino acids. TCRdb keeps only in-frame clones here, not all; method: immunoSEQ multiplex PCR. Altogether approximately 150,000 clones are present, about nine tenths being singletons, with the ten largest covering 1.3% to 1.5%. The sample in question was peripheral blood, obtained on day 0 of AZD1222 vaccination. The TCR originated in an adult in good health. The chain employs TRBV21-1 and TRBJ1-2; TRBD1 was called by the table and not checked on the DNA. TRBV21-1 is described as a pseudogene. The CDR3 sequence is CASSKTGRPSTNYGYTF. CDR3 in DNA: TGTGCCAGCAGCAAAACAGGCCGGCCAAGTACTAACTATGGCTACACCTTC.